The 8 T cell receptor beta chains reported below all come from one sample, sequenced in a study of technical replicates of blood from a handful of donors. Profiled with immunoSEQ multiplex PCR; TCRdb holds only in-frame clones, not every one. The sample yields approximately 60,000 clones, around nine tenths seen once. Sample: PBMCs. The receptors stem from a human donor in good health. Some clones in this sample may be carry-over from other donors' samples.

This clone was detected once. This sample includes further DNA sequences coding for the same CDR3. This chain uses TRBV7-2 with TRBJ1-1; a possible D gene is TRBD1 (6 bases). Between the trimmed V and J ends, which lost 2 bases and 0 bases, there was a span of 7 bases. Germline values: CDR1 SGHTA, CDR2 FQGNSA. This CDR3 is built from 14 residues. The DNA of the CDR3 is TGTGCCAGCAGCTTAAGGACAGTGAACACTGAAGCTTTCTTT. Translating gives CASSLRTVNTEAFF.

Here the CDR3 reads CASSLAIAGAGELFF. The CDR3 DNA is TGCGCCAGCAGCTTGGCGATAGCGGGCGCCGGGGAGCTGTTTTTT. This rearrangement joins TRBV5-1 to TRBJ2-2; 7 bases align to TRBD2. The CDR3 spans 15 residues. J gave up 6 bases and V 0 bases, and 5 bases lay outside the gene matches. Germline V gene data show CDR1 as SGHRS and CDR2 as YFSETQ.

CDR3 protein: CASSPSGEGGQPQHF. As DNA, the CDR3 is TGTGCCAGCTCACCTTCGGGGGAGGGCGGTCAGCCCCAGCATTTT. This chain links TRBV18 with TRBJ1-5; TRBD1 might be the D (5 bases). Trimming left V 3 bases short and J 6 bases short, with 15 bases between. Germline V gene lookup returns CDR1 KGHSH and CDR2 LQKENI. The CDR3 consists of 15 residues.

This clone was seen a handful of times. The chain carries TRBV23-1 and TRBJ2-3; 8 bases match TRBD1. TRBV23-1 is known as an ORF, though its function is uncertain. This CDR3 has 13 amino acids. V lost 6 bases, J lost 2 bases, and 1 base stayed unmatched. The CDR3 protein is CASRDRATDTQYF. DNA for the CDR3: TGCGCCAGCAGGGACAGGGCCACAGATACGCAGTATTTT.

The chain joins TRBV7-3 to TRBJ2-1; D might be TRBD1 (5 bases). The CDR3 covers 12 residues. Per the germline V gene, CDR1 is SGHTA and CDR2 is FQGTGA. The V gene lost 5 bases and the J gene lost 9 bases, with 11 bases spanning the gap. The CDR3, as DNA: TGTGCCAGCAGCCCCTGGGGCTTTGAGCAGTTCTTC. This translates into CASSPWGFEQFF.

This clone showed up just once. The rearrangement links TRBV4-1 to TRBJ1-5; D is undetermined. V lost 1 base to trimming and J lost 6 bases, with 10 bases between them. Per germline, CDR1 MGHRA and CDR2 YSYEKL. The CDR3 has 14 amino acids. The DNA for the CDR3 is TGCGCCAGCAGCCAAGTTCCGGGAACTCAGCCCCAGCATTTT. It yields the protein CASSQVPGTQPQHF.

The chain employs TRBV5-4 and TRBJ2-1; D is ambiguous. Germline V gene sequence: CDR1 SGHNT, CDR2 YYREEE (reference sequence). V was pared by 4 bases and J by 2 bases, with 7 bases between. The CDR3 is 13 amino acids. DNA of the CDR3: TGTGCCAGCAGCCTTAGCCCCTACAATGAGCAGTTCTTC. This gives the protein CASSLSPYNEQFF.

The chain recombines TRBV6-1 with TRBJ1-2; D is undetermined. The CDR3 length is 15 residues. The germline V gene encodes CDR1 MNHNS and CDR2 SASEGT. V shed 4 bases and J shed 0 bases, with 12 bases lying between them. The CDR3 nucleotides are TGTGCCAGCAGTGCCCCTCAGTTAACTAACTATGGCTACACCTTC. Its translation: CASSAPQLTNYGYTF.